This T cell receptor (beta chain) was sequenced for a study of vaccination and CD4 T cells after COVID-19 (dated by TCRdb to the early 2020s). For context, the study as a whole: Convalescent patients had a positive SARS-CoV-2 result on nasal swab PCR, and of these patients, several had mild disease and one had severe disease. Six males and four females were included in the convalescent cohort, with two Hispanic individuals, seven Caucasians, two Asians and one multiracial person represented. Each participant got two doses of either the Pfizer-BioNTech BNT162b2 vaccine (n=8) or the Moderna mRNA-1273 vaccine (n=2). Post-COVID blood samples from convalescent patients were collected a median of roughly 100 days after diagnosis, with a range of 35 to 161 days. The time from the second vaccine dose to post-vaccine blood sampling had a median of approximately 72 days and ranged from 14 to 241 days. Overlapping spike peptide pools from SARS-CoV-2 and from the common cold coronaviruses HCoV-NL63, HCoV-OC43 and HCoV-229E were used as culture stimuli. Control cultures used a CEFX viral epitope pool as positive control, an HIV-1 Nef peptide pool as negative control, or no peptide. In around nine COVID-19 convalescent patients and 4 infection-naive healthy vaccine recipients, the spike-specific CD4+ TCR repertoire before mRNA vaccination was compared with the repertoire after mRNA vaccination. Summary of the overall study and its limitations: Of the vaccine-specific clones in convalescent patients, 304 of 307, or nearly all, reacted only to SARS-CoV-2 spike and did not cross-react with common cold coronaviruses. Among the post-vaccine SARS-CoV-2-reactive clones in convalescent patients, a median approximately 90% showed up only after vaccination, which suggests vaccine-specific priming. The median number of SARS-CoV-2-reactive clonotypes rose from 20 to 25 after infection to some 37 after vaccination, but the change was not significant. Relatively few convalescent patients were included in the study, and early timepoints after natural infection were not analyzed.

This clonotype is identified as medium-sized (0.01 to 0.1%). Its antigen specificity is not known. There are no base qualities to consult, and no much larger clone falls within one base. CDR1 LNHNV and CDR2 YYDKDF are derived from the germline V gene (reference sequence). The CDR3, from cysteine to phenylalanine, totals 15 residues. Only the CDR3 DNA stays, 45 bases, in frame from base 1. At the junction V is shortened by 1 base and J by 4 bases, with 13 bases in between. This specimen's treatment or condition label, interpreted: roughly 11-day PBMC culture with coronavirus spike peptide pools or control peptides (ViraFEST assay). The ViraFEST assay, used in the study, expanded antigen-specific T cells with peptide pools and then identified the expanded clonotypes through TCR sequencing. Positive SARS-CoV-2 PCR tests in the convalescent patients dated from March to December 2020, before Alpha, Beta and Delta variants emerged in the United States. Over 1.5 million PBMCs per well were cultured in IMDM with roughly 5% human AB serum and 8.5 to 10 IU/ml IL-2, plus 10 ug/ml peptide pools. On days 3 and 7, half of the culture medium was replaced with fresh IL-2-containing medium. CD4+ T cells were isolated after approximately 10 days of culture through negative selection using the EasySep CD4+ T cell isolation kit. Ficoll-Paque Plus gradient centrifugation was used to isolate PBMCs from whole blood, and the isolated PBMCs were then either used fresh or cryopreserved at -140C. Triplicate wells were generally used for each culture condition.

To prepare the library, PCR was applied. TCR sequencing of DNA from cultured CD4+ T cells used the Oncomine TCR Beta short-read assay at the Johns Hopkins FTIC core. The QIAamp micro DNA kit was used to extract genomic DNA from the cultured CD4+ T cells. The Oncomine TCR Beta libraries from cultured CD4+ T cells were pooled using unique dual indexes and then sequenced on an Illumina iSeq 100. The authors' analysis ran thus. Non-productive sequences were removed, and CDR3s not starting with C, not ending with F or W, or shorter than 7 amino acids were discarded. Antigen-specific clonotypes were identified using the MANAFEST web application through comparison of peptide-stimulated wells with reference and other culture wells. To be called positive, a clone needed an FDR below 0.05, an odds ratio above 5, and a productive frequency above 0.1% in at least two of three replicate wells. A clonotype was classed as cross-reactive if the clonotype showed significant expansion both in SARS-CoV-2 spike wells and in at least one common cold coronavirus spike condition. Levenshtein distances (stringdist) and unrooted phylogenetic trees (ape) in R version 3.6.1 were used to assess CDR3 homology. TCRdb reworked the public reads: Q25 trimming with fastp, MiXCR clone assembly, productive beta chains retained. Entries that share a CDR3 protein sequence are merged under the most common genes and DNA. Clone size and V and J calls follow TCRdb, not the original study. This sample has more than 9,000 distinct CDR3 sequences in its table, and 30% to 35% of those were observed once. The ten biggest clones cover 8.8% of the sample.

The material sequenced was CD4+ T cells from blood, cultured in vitro. This TCR derives from a human donor who had recovered from COVID-19. The chain is assembled from TRBV15 and TRBJ1-1; there is no confident call for the D gene. Here is the DNA: TGTGCCACCAGCAGAGGGGCGGGCCAGAGCACTGAAGCTTTCTTT. It encodes CATSRGAGQSTEAFF.